This entry lists 31 T cell receptor beta chains sequenced from one sample in a study of human T cells and chemical hapten exposure. One entry per CDR3 protein, called by TCRdb with MiXCR from the RACE reads. The sample yields approximately 45,000 distinct CDR3 sequences, over 3.5% seen once. The time point is: healthy volunteer bleed at 2 weeks. Extraction of total RNA was performed on unfractionated whole blood. The sample taken for sequencing was whole blood. Receptors originate from a female donor in good health. Some clones in this sample may be carry-over from other donors' samples.

Turning to this clonotype: A junction end diverges from the germline sequence, so it may reflect a read error. The V and J genes are TRBV30 and TRBJ2-5; D unclear. The CDR3 covers 11 residues. The germline CDR1 and CDR2 sequences are GTSNPN and SVGIG (reference sequence). The CDR3 region is CAWGVGEAQYF. The CDR3 coding sequence is TGTGCCTGGGGGGTAGGAGAGGCCCAGTACTTC.

This clonotype appeared many times. The chain is built from TRBV28 and TRBJ2-3, with a weak D call TRBD1 (6 bases). Germline values: CDR1 MDHEN, CDR2 SYDVKM. Trimming removed 6 bases at V and 4 bases at J, with 23 bases between. The CDR3 has 17 amino acids. CDR3 in amino acids: CASSRRGVGPGSDTQYF. The CDR3 DNA reads TGTGCCAGCAGCCGCAGGGGTGTTGGCCCCGGGTCAGATACGCAGTATTTT.

This clonotype came up many times. V is TRBV29-1 and J is TRBJ2-7; 8 nucleotides match TRBD1. Germline V gives CDR1 SQVTM, CDR2 ANQGSEA. This CDR3 has 13 amino acids. J lost 5 bases, V lost 7 bases, and 10 bases had no gene match. CDR3 residues: CSAEGQVSDEQYF. The CDR3 coding sequence is TGCAGCGCCGAGGGACAGGTTTCCGACGAGCAGTACTTC.

This clonotype was recorded at least ten times. The CDR3 reads CASSLSRGDGEQFF. Written as DNA, the CDR3 is TGTGCCAGCAGCTTAAGTCGTGGGGATGGGGAGCAGTTCTTC. V is TRBV7-2 and J is TRBJ2-1; no reliable D call. The V end was cut by 2 bases, the J end by 10 bases, with 15 bases between. The CDR3 loop spans 14 amino acids. The germline V gene encodes CDR1 SGHTA and CDR2 FQGNSA. Using reference TRBV7-2 and TRBJ2-1 for the parts outside the CDR3, the full variable domain is GAGVSQSPSNKVTEKGKDVELRCDPISGHTALYWYRQSLGQGLEFLIYFQGNSAPDKSGLPSDRFSAERTGGSVSTLTIQRTQQEDSAVYLCASSLSRGDGEQFFGPGTRLTVL.

This clonotype was detected ten times or more. This chain connects TRBV7-3 to TRBJ2-1; D gene unclear. V gave up 0 bases and J gave up 8 bases, with 17 bases separating them. This CDR3 contains 16 residues. In germline, CDR1 is SGHTA, CDR2 FQGTGA. CDR3 bases: TGTGCCAGCAGCTTAACTGGGATCGATATTGGGCATGAGCAGTTCTTC. It is translated as CASSLTGIDIGHEQFF.

This clonotype was counted at least ten times. This chain links TRBV12-3 or TRBV12-4 with TRBJ2-4, with TRBD1 matching over 8 bases. The CDR3 loop spans 15 amino acids. The J segment lost 6 bases and the V segment lost 6 bases, leaving 10 bases of the junction unmatched. CDR3 DNA sequence: TGTGCCAGCAGGCCTGCAGGGGGCTCATCAAACATTCAGTACTTC. It translates to CASRPAGGSSNIQYF.

The chain joins TRBV21-1 to TRBJ1-5. TRBV21-1 is classified as a pseudogene. The CDR3 length is 11 residues. CDR3 nucleotide sequence: TGTGCCAGGGCCGGCGGTCAGCCCCAGCATTTT. Protein: CARAGGQPQHF.

Many counts were recorded for this clonotype. V is TRBV5-1 and J is TRBJ2-3; D unresolved. Trimming stripped 6 bases from V and 0 bases from J, with 14 bases between. The CDR3 totals 15 residues. Germline V gene data show CDR1 as SGHRS and CDR2 as YFSETQ. CDR3 region: CASISVESSTDTQYF. CDR3 bases: TGCGCCAGCATCTCGGTGGAGTCAAGCACAGATACGCAGTATTTT.

This clonotype occurred many times. In DNA, the CDR3 is TGTGCCAGCAGTTTCAATGACAGGGTTTTGACTGAAGCTTTCTTT. The encoded protein is CASSFNDRVLTEAFF. This chain uses TRBV28 with TRBJ1-1; 7 bases fit TRBD1. The CDR3 has 15 residues. Germline V gene sequence: CDR1 MDHEN, CDR2 SYDVKM. J was trimmed by 5 bases and V by 3 bases; bases with no gene match: 9.

This clonotype was counted ten times or more. The chain uses TRBV20-1 and TRBJ1-5, with D possibly TRBD1 on 5 matching bases. V lost 2 bases and J 2 bases, leaving 7 bases between the germline ends. Germline loops: CDR1 DFQATT, CDR2 SNEGSKA (reference sequence). The CDR3 is 13 residues long. DNA of the CDR3: TGCAGTGCTAGACAGGGCGGCAATCAGCCCCAGCATTTT. Protein: CSARQGGNQPQHF.

At least ten counts were recorded for this clonotype. J is TRBJ1-2 and V is TRBV9; D uncertain. Germline lookup yields CDR1 SGDLS and CDR2 YYNGEE. Trimming took 0 bases from V and 2 from J, leaving 11 bases between them. This CDR3 is built from 15 residues. The CDR3 sequence: CASSVVAALNYGYTF. CDR3 DNA sequence: TGTGCCAGCAGCGTAGTGGCAGCCTTAAACTATGGCTACACCTTC. The full variable domain, in which reference TRBV9 and TRBJ1-2 provide the parts outside the CDR3, is DSGVTQTPKHLITATGQRVTLRCSPRSGDLSVYWYQQSLDQGLQFLIQYYNGEERAKGNILERFSAQQFPDLHSELNLSSLELGDSALYFCASSVVAALNYGYTFGSGTRLTVV.

This clonotype was counted at least ten times. The J gene is TRBJ1-3, the V gene TRBV6-7; D might be TRBD1 (6 bases). TRBV6-7 is filed as an ORF, its function uncertain. V shed 2 bases and J shed 0 bases, with 8 bases lying between them. The CDR3 has 15 amino acids. The CDR3 region has the DNA TGTGCCAGCAGTTACGGACAGAGCTCTGGAAACACCATATATTTT. Protein sequence: CASSYGQSSGNTIYF.

Ten or more counts support this clonotype. The rearrangement joins TRBV6-5 to TRBJ1-1, with D maybe TRBD1 (5 bases). From germline, CDR1 is MNHEY and CDR2 SVGAGI. Trimming left V 5 bases short and J 11 bases short, with 15 bases between. The CDR3 runs 12 residues. CDR3: CASSPSTRVAFF. For the CDR3, the DNA is TGTGCCAGCAGTCCATCGACCAGGGTTGCTTTCTTT.

This clonotype was seen at least ten times. The chain couples TRBV13 to TRBJ1-1; D unresolved. This CDR3 region has 13 residues. V lost 0 bases, J lost 0 bases, and 2 bases lay in between. Germline-derived CDR1 and CDR2 are PRHDT and FYEKMQ (reference sequence). CDR3 coding DNA: TGTGCCAGCAGCTTAGGGGTGAACACTGAAGCTTTCTTT. Translation: CASSLGVNTEAFF.

This clonotype was recorded many times. The genes are TRBV5-1 and TRBJ2-6, with 7 nucleotides matching TRBD1. Germline V gene lookup returns CDR1 SGHRS and CDR2 YFSETQ. The CDR3 sequence is 18 residues long. The V segment lost 5 bases and the J segment 2 bases; nucleotides outside the gene matches: 13. This CDR3 is CASRAAGVRGPGANVLTF. The DNA of the CDR3 is TGCGCCAGCAGAGCTGCCGGCGTTAGGGGGCCTGGGGCCAACGTCCTGACTTTC.

This clonotype came up many times. This chain uses TRBV30 with TRBJ2-3; a possible D gene is TRBD2 (5 bases). Deletions cut 4 bases from V and 5 bases from J, with 16 bases between. Germline V gene data show CDR1 as GTSNPN and CDR2 as SVGIG (reference sequence). The CDR3 has 14 residues. As DNA, the CDR3 is TGTGCCTGGAAACCTCCCGGGGTAGGAGATACGCAGTATTTT. Its protein is CAWKPPGVGDTQYF. Full variable domain (outside the CDR3, taken from reference TRBV30 and TRBJ2-3): SQTIHQWPATLVQPVGSPLSLECTVEGTSNPNLYWYRQAAGRGLQLLFYSVGIGQISSEVPQNLSASRPQDRQFILSSKKLLLSDSGFYLCAWKPPGVGDTQYFGPGTRLTVL.

This clonotype was seen many times. J is TRBJ2-7 and V is TRBV5-6, with a weak D call TRBD2 (6 bases). The CDR3 runs 14 residues. Trimming removed 4 bases from V and 6 bases from J, with 17 bases in between. CDR1 and CDR2 (germline): SGHDT, YYEEEE. CDR3 sequence reads: CASSPDQRRGEQYF. In DNA form, the CDR3 reads TGTGCCAGCAGCCCGGATCAGCGGCGGGGCGAGCAGTACTTC.

This clonotype was counted many times. This chain joins TRBV6-5 and TRBJ1-2, with D possibly being TRBD1 (5 bases). Germline V lookup: CDR1 MNHEY, CDR2 SVGAGI. With 8 bases removed from V and 8 bases from J, the gap between germline ends came to 12 bases. This CDR3 has 11 amino acids. The CDR3: CASSQGGGYTF. In DNA form, the CDR3 reads TGTGCCAGCTCCCAGGGAGGCGGCTACACCTTC.

Many counts were recorded for this clonotype. The chain links TRBV20-1 to TRBJ2-3; D remains ambiguous. Trimming pared 2 bases from V and 6 bases from J, leaving 21 bases between. CDR1 is DFQATT, CDR2 SNEGSKA, per germline (reference sequence). The CDR3 totals 16 residues. The CDR3 loop is CSARRVKDVNRDTQYF. The DNA for the CDR3 is TGCAGTGCTAGACGGGTTAAAGACGTCAATCGTGATACGCAGTATTTT.

This clonotype has a count of ten or more. V usage is TRBV7-9 and J usage is TRBJ2-7; no clear D gene. The CDR3 is made up of 12 amino acids. V shed 0 bases and J shed 2 bases, with 2 bases lying between them. Germline loops: CDR1 SEHNR, CDR2 FQNEAQ (reference sequence). The CDR3 nucleotides read TGTGCCAGCAGCTTAGCGGCCTACGAGCAGTACTTC. Translated, it gives CASSLAAYEQYF. Full variable domain (remainder filled in from reference TRBV7-9 and TRBJ2-7): DTGVSQNPRHKITKRGQNVTFRCDPISEHNRLYWYRQTLGQGPEFLTYFQNEAQLEKSRLLSDRFSAERPKGSFSTLEIQRTEQGDSAMYLCASSLAAYEQYFGPGTRLTVT.

This clonotype has a count of ten or more. V usage is TRBV28 and J usage is TRBJ1-2; 8 bases agree with TRBD1. The CDR3 consists of 12 residues. With 10 bases clipped from V and 4 bases from J, the junction kept 5 bases outside the gene matches. Germline V CDR1 and CDR2: MDHEN, SYDVKM. Written as DNA, the CDR3 is TGTGCCATCCAGGGGACAGGCTATGGCTACACCTTC. Residues: CAIQGTGYGYTF.

This chain connects TRBV18 to TRBJ1-1; D not certain. This CDR3 comprises 14 residues. CDR1 KGHSH and CDR2 LQKENI come from the germline V gene. Trimming removed 3 bases from V and 2 bases from J, with 10 bases in between. The CDR3 bases are TGTGCCAGCTCACCTCTAGCTTTAAACACTGAAGCTTTCTTT. Its protein product is CASSPLALNTEAFF.

This clonotype was counted many times. The rearrangement joins TRBV7-2 to TRBJ1-5; D is undetermined. The V gene's germline CDR1 is SGHTA and CDR2 FQGNSA. The CDR3 consists of 13 residues. The V end was cut by 1 base, the J end by 7 bases, with 8 bases between. The CDR3: CASSLEVRQPQHF. The CDR3 coding sequence is TGTGCCAGCAGCTTAGAGGTTCGGCAGCCCCAGCATTTT.

This clonotype occurred many times. V is TRBV28 and J is TRBJ1-1; perhaps TRBD1 as D (6 bases). Germline-derived CDR1 and CDR2 are MDHEN and SYDVKM. V lost 5 bases to trimming and J lost 4 bases, with 20 bases between them. The CDR3 sequence is 16 residues long. In nucleotides, the CDR3 is TGTGCCAGCAGTCCACGTTCAGGGGCGGGGGGCACTGAAGCTTTCTTT. Encoded protein: CASSPRSGAGGTEAFF.

There are many counts of this clonotype. V is TRBV5-1 and J is TRBJ2-4; a possible D gene is TRBD1 (5 bases). Between the trimmed V and J ends, which lost 0 bases and 1 base, there was a span of 14 bases. The CDR3 contains 17 residues. In germline, CDR1 is SGHRS, CDR2 YFSETQ. CDR3 protein: CASSLATGNTAKNIQYF. CDR3 DNA sequence: TGCGCCAGCAGCTTGGCTACAGGAAACACGGCCAAAAACATTCAGTACTTC.

This clonotype was counted ten times or more. This chain joins TRBV10-3 and TRBJ1-2, with D unclear. The V end lost 6 bases, the J end lost 3 bases, and 11 bases lay between the germline ends. The length of the CDR3 is 13 residues. The V gene's germline CDR1 is ENHRY and CDR2 SYGVKD. CDR3 sequence: CAISDGSDYGYTF. The CDR3 coding sequence is TGTGCCATCAGCGACGGATCTGACTATGGCTACACCTTC.

This clonotype came up many times. V gene TRBV3-1 combines with J gene TRBJ2-5; a weak D match, TRBD1 (6 bases). V gave up 0 bases and J gave up 2 bases, with 25 bases separating them. The CDR3 contains 20 residues. The germline V gene has CDR1 LGHDT and CDR2 YNNKEL (reference sequence). The CDR3 here is CASSQDRLDSGWILQETQYF. CDR3 coding DNA: TGTGCCAGCAGCCAAGATCGATTGGACAGCGGATGGATTTTACAAGAGACCCAGTACTTC.

At least ten counts were recorded for this clonotype. The rearrangement uses TRBV7-2 and TRBJ1-1; no reliable D call. The CDR3 loop spans 13 amino acids. Germline CDR1 SGHTA, CDR2 FQGNSA. The V end lost 3 bases, the J end lost 4 bases, and 9 bases lay between the germline ends. CDR3 nucleotide sequence: TGTGCCAGCAGCTTCACCAGCCTCACTGAAGCTTTCTTT. Its protein is CASSFTSLTEAFF.

This clonotype appeared many times. J is TRBJ2-3 and V is TRBV5-1, with D maybe TRBD1 (5 bases). The germline CDR1 and CDR2 sequences are SGHRS and YFSETQ. V lost 0 bases and J 4 bases, leaving 12 bases between the germline ends. The CDR3 contains 15 residues. This CDR3 is CASSLEAGMADTQYF. The DNA of the CDR3 is TGCGCCAGCAGCTTGGAAGCAGGGATGGCAGATACGCAGTATTTT.

This clonotype has a count of ten or more. V and J are TRBV7-9 and TRBJ2-2; D is perhaps TRBD1 or TRBD2 (5 bases each). This CDR3 spans 15 amino acids. The germline V gene has CDR1 SEHNR and CDR2 FQNEAQ (reference sequence). V gave up 7 bases and J gave up 5 bases, with 17 bases separating them. The CDR3 region has the DNA TGTGCCAGCACCCCGGGACCCGGAGCAACCGGGGAGCTGTTTTTT. This sequence encodes CASTPGPGATGELFF. Full variable domain (remainder filled in from reference TRBV7-9 and TRBJ2-2): DTGVSQNPRHKITKRGQNVTFRCDPISEHNRLYWYRQTLGQGPEFLTYFQNEAQLEKSRLLSDRFSAERPKGSFSTLEIQRTEQGDSAMYLCASTPGPGATGELFFGEGSRLTVL.

This clonotype was seen ten or more times. The rearrangement uses TRBV2 and TRBJ1-6; 7 bases are a match to TRBD1. This CDR3 contains 16 residues. J gave up 5 bases and V 0 bases, and 4 bases lay outside the gene matches. The germline CDR1 and CDR2 sequences are SNHLY and FYNNEI. The CDR3 reads CASSEASGTDNSPLHF. The CDR3 DNA follows: TGTGCCAGCAGTGAAGCGAGCGGGACAGATAATTCACCCCTCCACTTT.